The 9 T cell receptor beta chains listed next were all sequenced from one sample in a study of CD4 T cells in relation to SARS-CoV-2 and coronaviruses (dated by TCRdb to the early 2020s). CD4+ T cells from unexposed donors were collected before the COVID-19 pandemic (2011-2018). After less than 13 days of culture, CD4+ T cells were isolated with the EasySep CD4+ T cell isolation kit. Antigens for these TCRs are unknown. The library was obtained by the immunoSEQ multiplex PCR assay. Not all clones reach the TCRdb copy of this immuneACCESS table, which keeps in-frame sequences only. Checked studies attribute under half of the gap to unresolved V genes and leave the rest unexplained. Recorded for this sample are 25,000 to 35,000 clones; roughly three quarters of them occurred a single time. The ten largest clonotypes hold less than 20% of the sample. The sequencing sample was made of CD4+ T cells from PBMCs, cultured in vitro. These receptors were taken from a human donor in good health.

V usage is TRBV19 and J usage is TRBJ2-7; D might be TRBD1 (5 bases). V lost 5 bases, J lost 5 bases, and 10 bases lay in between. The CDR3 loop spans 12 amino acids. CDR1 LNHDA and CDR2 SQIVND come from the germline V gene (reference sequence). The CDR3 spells CASSGRVNEQYF. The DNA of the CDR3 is TGTGCCAGTAGTGGCAGGGTCAACGAGCAGTACTTC.

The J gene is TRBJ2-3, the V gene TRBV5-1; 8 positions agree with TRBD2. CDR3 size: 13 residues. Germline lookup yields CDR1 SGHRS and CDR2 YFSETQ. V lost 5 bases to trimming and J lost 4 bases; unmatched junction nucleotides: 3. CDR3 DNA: TGCGCCAGCAGGAGGACTAGCCCAGATACGCAGTATTTT. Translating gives CASRRTSPDTQYF.

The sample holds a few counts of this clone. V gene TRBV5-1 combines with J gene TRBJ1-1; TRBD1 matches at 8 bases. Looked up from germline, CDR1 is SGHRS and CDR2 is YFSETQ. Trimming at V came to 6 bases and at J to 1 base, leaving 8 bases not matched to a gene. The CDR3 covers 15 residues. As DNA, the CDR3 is TGCGCCAGCAACCCTGGACAGGGCTGGAACACTGAAGCTTTCTTT. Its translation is CASNPGQGWNTEAFF.

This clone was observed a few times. CDR3 loop: CASRELGNSPLHF. CDR3 bases: TGTGCCAGCAGGGAACTGGGGAATTCACCCCTCCACTTT. The chain couples TRBV2 to TRBJ1-6; no definite D call. Trimming shortened V by 6 bases and J by 7 bases, and 10 bases separated the two germline ends. The CDR3 has 13 amino acids. Germline values: CDR1 SNHLY, CDR2 FYNNEI. Full variable domain (missing parts from reference TRBV2 and TRBJ1-6): EPEVTQTPSHQVTQMGQEVILRCVPISNHLYFYWYRQILGQKVEFLVSFYNNEISEKSEIFDDQFSVERPDGSNFTLKIRSTKLEDSAMYFCASRELGNSPLHFGNGTRLTVT.

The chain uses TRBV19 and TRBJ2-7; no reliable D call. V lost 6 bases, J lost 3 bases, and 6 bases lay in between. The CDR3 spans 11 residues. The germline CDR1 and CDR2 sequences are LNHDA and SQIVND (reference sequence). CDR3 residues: CASRGFYEQYF. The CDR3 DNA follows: TGTGCCAGTAGGGGGTTCTACGAGCAGTACTTC.

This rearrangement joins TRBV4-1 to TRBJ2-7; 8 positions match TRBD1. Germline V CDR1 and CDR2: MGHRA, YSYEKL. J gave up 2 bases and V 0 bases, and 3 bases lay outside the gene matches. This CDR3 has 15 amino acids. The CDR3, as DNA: TGCGCCAGCAGCCAAGAAGGACAGGGTCCCTACGAGCAGTACTTC. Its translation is CASSQEGQGPYEQYF.

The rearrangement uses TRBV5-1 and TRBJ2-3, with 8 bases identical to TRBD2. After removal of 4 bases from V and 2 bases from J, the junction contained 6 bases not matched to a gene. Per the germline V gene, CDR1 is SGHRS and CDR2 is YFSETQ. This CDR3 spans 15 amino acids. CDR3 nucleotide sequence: TGCGCCAGCAGCCCCAGCGGGAGCAACACAGATACGCAGTATTTT. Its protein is CASSPSGSNTDTQYF. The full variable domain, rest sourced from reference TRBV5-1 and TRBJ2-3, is KAGVTQTPRYLIKTRGQQVTLSCSPISGHRSVSWYQQTPGQGLQFLFEYFSETQRNKGNFPGRFSGRQFSNSRSEMNVSTLELGDSALYLCASSPSGSNTDTQYFGPGTRLTVL.

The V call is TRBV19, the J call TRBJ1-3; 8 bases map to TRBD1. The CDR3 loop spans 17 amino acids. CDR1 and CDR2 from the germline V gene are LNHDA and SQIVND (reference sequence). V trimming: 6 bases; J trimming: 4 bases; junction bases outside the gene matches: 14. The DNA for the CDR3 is TGTGCCAGTAGCCCGCTCCCCTTTGGACAGGGAGGAAACACCATATATTTT. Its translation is CASSPLPFGQGGNTIYF.

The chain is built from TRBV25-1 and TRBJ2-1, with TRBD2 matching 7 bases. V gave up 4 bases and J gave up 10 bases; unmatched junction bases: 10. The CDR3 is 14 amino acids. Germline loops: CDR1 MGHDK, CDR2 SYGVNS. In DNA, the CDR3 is TGTGCCAGCAGTGCCTTGCGGGGGTCGGCAGAGCAGTTCTTC. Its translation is CASSALRGSAEQFF.